The 25 T cell receptor beta chains below were found in one sample sequenced in a study of cytomegalovirus exposure and HLA in healthy donors. 13 Jbeta primers and 60 Vbeta primers were used for the PCR. TCRdb's copy holds only in-frame clones and misses some; the assay was immunoSEQ multiplex PCR. The sample lists under 100,000 clones; about a tenth were seen once. Sequenced input: PBMCs. Source of these receptors: a man in his sixties in good health and CMV-seropositive.

This clone was recorded only once. The rearrangement joins TRBV30 to TRBJ2-3; the match to TRBD2 covers 8 bases. This CDR3 has 15 amino acids. V was clipped by 5 bases and J by 3 bases; unmatched bases: 10. CDR1 and CDR2 (germline): GTSNPN, SVGIG (reference sequence). CDR3 DNA: TGTGCCTGGGCTCCCGGGACTAGGGTAACAGATACGCAGTATTTT. Translating it yields CAWAPGTRVTDTQYF.

The CDR3 region has the DNA TGTGCCAGCAGTTACCGAGGACTAGCGGTCGAGCAGTACGTC. Residues: CASSYRGLAVEQYV. This chain links TRBV6-6 with TRBJ2-7; 10 nucleotides align to TRBD2. Germline-derived CDR1 and CDR2 are MNHNY and SVGAGI (reference sequence). J was trimmed by 6 bases and V by 2 bases; bases with no gene match: 4. The CDR3 covers 14 residues.

The chain combines TRBV9 with TRBJ2-2; no clear D. CDR1 SGDLS and CDR2 YYNGEE come from the germline V gene. This CDR3 spans 12 amino acids. Deletions cut 4 bases from V and 8 bases from J, with 9 bases between. The CDR3 nucleotides are TGTGCCAGCAGCCTAACTGGTGGGGAGCTGTTTTTT. Translated, it gives CASSLTGGELFF.

Worth noting for this clone: The junction departs from the called germline gene at one end, perhaps through a read error. V and J are TRBV11-2 and TRBJ1-1; unclear D gene. Germline-derived CDR1 and CDR2 are SGHAT and FQNNGV. The CDR3 covers 15 residues. CDR3 protein: CASTLPNWSNTEAFF. CDR3 nucleotides: TGTGCCAGCACCTTACCCAACTGGTCCAACACTGAAGCTTTCTTT.

This sequence joins TRBV30 and TRBJ2-7, with 7 bases that match TRBD2. The CDR3 totals 15 residues. CDR1 and CDR2 (germline): GTSNPN, SVGIG (reference sequence). The trim removed 0 bases at V and 0 bases at J, leaving 5 bases unmatched. In DNA, the CDR3 is TGTGCCTGGAGTGTAGCGGGACCCGCCTCCTACGAGCAGTACTTC. Its translation: CAWSVAGPASYEQYF.

This clone turned up a few times. The gene calls are TRBV5-1 and TRBJ2-2, with D perhaps TRBD2 (6 bases). This CDR3 contains 15 residues. Germline CDR1 SGHRS, CDR2 YFSETQ. Trimming pared 3 bases from V and 1 base from J, leaving 10 bases between. The CDR3 spells CASSSLAENTGELFF. For the CDR3, the DNA is TGCGCCAGCAGCTCATTAGCGGAGAACACCGGGGAGCTGTTTTTT.

This clone was observed a single time. J is TRBJ2-3 and V is TRBV27, with 9 bases lining up with TRBD2. CDR3 length equals 16 residues. The J segment lost 5 bases and the V segment lost 3 bases, leaving 9 bases of the junction unmatched. The germline V gene has CDR1 MNHEY and CDR2 SMNVEV (reference sequence). The CDR3 here is CASSFRGLAPLDTQYF. The CDR3 DNA follows: TGTGCCAGCAGTTTTAGGGGACTAGCCCCTTTAGATACGCAGTATTTT.

The gene calls are TRBV2 and TRBJ2-5; D perhaps matches TRBD2 (7 bases). The CDR3 length is 16 residues. CDR1 and CDR2 from the germline V gene are SNHLY and FYNNEI. V was clipped by 6 bases and J by 1 base, with 18 bases between them. CDR3 coding DNA: TGTGCCAGCAGGGGGGGCGGGAGCGGAACCCAAGAGACCCAGTACTTC. This translates into CASRGGGSGTQETQYF.

J is TRBJ1-5 and V is TRBV7-9; TRBD1 matches 8 bases. Germline V gives CDR1 SEHNR, CDR2 FQNEAQ (reference sequence). V shed 5 bases and J 2 bases; nucleotides not matched to a gene: 5. The CDR3 has 15 amino acids. The CDR3 DNA is TGTGCCAGCAGCGTACAGGGGGAAGGCAATCAGCCCCAGCATTTT. This gives the protein CASSVQGEGNQPQHF.

The V gene is TRBV9, the J gene TRBJ2-5; TRBD2 aligns across 8 bases. The germline gives CDR1 SGDLS, CDR2 YYNGEE. V lost 0 bases to trimming and J lost 5 bases; unmatched junction nucleotides: 15. This CDR3 has 18 amino acids. Here the CDR3 DNA reads TGTGCCAGCAGCGTAGCGGGCAGCGGGGGCTTAAAGGGGGAGACCCAGTACTTC. This encodes CASSVAGSGGLKGETQYF. The whole variable domain, filled in from reference TRBV9 and TRBJ2-5, reads DSGVTQTPKHLITATGQRVTLRCSPRSGDLSVYWYQQSLDQGLQFLIQYYNGEERAKGNILERFSAQQFPDLHSELNLSSLELGDSALYFCASSVAGSGGLKGETQYFGPGTRLLVL.

The CDR3 is CASSVGGSNYNEQFF. Written as DNA, the CDR3 is TGTGCCAGCAGCGTAGGAGGGAGCAACTACAATGAGCAGTTCTTC. The J gene is TRBJ2-1, the V gene TRBV9, with D tentatively TRBD2 (5 bases). Germline CDR1 and CDR2: SGDLS and YYNGEE. This CDR3 has 15 residues. V lost 0 bases and J lost 3, with 10 bases in between. The whole variable domain, filled in from reference TRBV9 and TRBJ2-1, reads DSGVTQTPKHLITATGQRVTLRCSPRSGDLSVYWYQQSLDQGLQFLIQYYNGEERAKGNILERFSAQQFPDLHSELNLSSLELGDSALYFCASSVGGSNYNEQFFGPGTRLTVL.

This clone was seen more than once but under ten times. This chain connects TRBV19 to TRBJ2-2; 14 bases are a match to TRBD2. The germline gives CDR1 LNHDA, CDR2 SQIVND (reference sequence). There are 17 residues in the CDR3. Trimming cost V 5 bases and J 4 bases; bases outside gene matches: 6. CDR3 residues: CASSRLAGGPVTGELFF. The CDR3 nucleotides read TGTGCCAGTAGTCGACTAGCGGGAGGGCCGGTCACCGGGGAGCTGTTTTTT.

The CDR3 spells CAISETGTSYYEQYF. The CDR3 nucleotides are TGTGCCATCAGTGAAACCGGGACTAGTTACTACGAGCAGTACTTC. The rearrangement links TRBV10-3 to TRBJ2-7; 8 bases are a match to TRBD2. The CDR3 spans 15 residues. Losses at the gene ends were 3 bases for V and 3 bases for J; bases not matched to a gene: 7. Germline values: CDR1 ENHRY, CDR2 SYGVKD.

This rearrangement joins TRBV12-5 to TRBJ1-2; D might be TRBD1 (6 bases). Germline assignment: CDR1 LGHNT and CDR2 FRNRAP. Trimming removed 7 bases from V and 4 bases from J, with 10 bases in between. The CDR3 is 12 amino acids. The CDR3 coding sequence is TGTGCTAGTGCCGGGGACATCTATGGCTACACCTTC. Protein product: CASAGDIYGYTF.

Note on this clone: At one end, the junction sequence differs from germline, possibly due to a read error. The CDR3 region is CASSLGPSGGSNEQFF. CDR3 bases: TGTGCTAGCAGCTTAGGCCCAAGCGGGGGGTCGAATGAGCAGTTCTTC. The chain employs TRBV7-7 and TRBJ2-1, with 9 positions matching TRBD2. CDR1 is SSHAT, CDR2 FNYEAQ, per germline (reference sequence). The CDR3 length is 16 residues.

The rearrangement links TRBV7-9 to TRBJ2-5; 7 positions match TRBD2. CDR1 is SEHNR and CDR2 is FQNEAQ in the germline V gene (reference sequence). V trimming: 5 bases; J trimming: 1 base; junction bases outside the gene matches: 7. The CDR3 has 15 residues. DNA for the CDR3: TGTGCCAGCAGCCCTCTACTAGCGTTCCAAGAGACCCAGTACTTC. This sequence encodes CASSPLLAFQETQYF.

The gene calls are TRBV18 and TRBJ1-5, with a weak D call TRBD1 (5 bases). CDR3 length equals 13 residues. The V end was cut by 1 base, the J end by 8 bases, with 9 bases between. Germline CDR1 reads KGHSH; CDR2 reads LQKENI. The CDR3: CASSPQGREPQHF. CDR3 bases: TGTGCCAGCTCACCACAGGGGAGGGAGCCCCAGCATTTT.

This clone was counted between two and nine times. The V gene is TRBV29-1, the J gene TRBJ2-1; 7 nucleotides align to TRBD1. V trimming: 4 bases; J trimming: 8 bases; junction bases outside the gene matches: 2. Germline values: CDR1 SQVTM, CDR2 ANQGSEA. The CDR3 extends over 11 amino acids. The CDR3 DNA follows: TGCAGCGTTGGGGACAGCGATGAGCAGTTCTTC. As protein: CSVGDSDEQFF.

This chain links TRBV7-8 with TRBJ2-1; 7 nucleotides match TRBD2. This CDR3 spans 15 amino acids. Germline trimming cut 1 base from V and 8 bases from J; bases unmatched to any gene: 8. Germline lookup yields CDR1 SGHVS and CDR2 FQNEAQ. This CDR3 reads CASSLGTSRGDEQFF. CDR3 nucleotides: TGTGCCAGCAGCTTAGGGACTAGTCGTGGCGATGAGCAGTTCTTC.

As to this clone: An end of the junction does not agree with germline; a read error may underlie this. The sample carries other DNA sequences with the same CDR3. The chain carries TRBV5-1 and TRBJ1-2, with 8 bases fitting TRBD1. The CDR3 is 14 residues long. The germline V gene has CDR1 SGHRS and CDR2 YFSETQ. CDR3 sequence: CASSKGQGEGGYTF. The CDR3 DNA sequence: TGCGCCAGCAGCAAAGGACAGGGAGAGGGTGGCTATACCTTC.

This clone was detected a few times. The rearrangement uses TRBV19 and TRBJ2-1; possible D gene TRBD1, 7 bases. Between the trimmed V and J ends, which lost 3 bases and 14 bases, there was a span of 14 bases. CDR1 is LNHDA and CDR2 is SQIVND in the germline V gene (reference sequence). The CDR3 has 12 residues. The CDR3 region has the DNA TGTGCCAGTAGTATGGAGGGGGACAGAAAGTTCTTC. It specifies CASSMEGDRKFF. The variable domain in full, completed from reference TRBV19 and TRBJ2-1, reads DGGITQSPKYLFRKEGQNVTLSCEQNLNHDAMYWYRQDPGQGLRLIYYSQIVNDFQKGDIAEGYSVSREKKESFPLTVTSAQKNPTAFYLCASSMEGDRKFFGPGTRLTVL.

The gene calls are TRBV9 and TRBJ2-1, with TRBD2 identical over 9 bases. Germline CDR1 SGDLS, CDR2 YYNGEE. The CDR3 sequence is 14 residues long. V dropped 0 bases and J dropped 8; count of bases not matched to a gene: 3. CDR3 residues: CASSVEQRGDEQFF. For the CDR3, the DNA is TGTGCCAGCAGCGTAGAGCAGCGGGGGGATGAGCAGTTCTTC.

This clone was seen a handful of times. The V call is TRBV7-3, the J call TRBJ2-3; D call uncertain. CDR1 and CDR2 (germline): SGHTA, FQGTGA. The ends were cut back, 4 bases at V and 5 bases at J, with 13 bases in the middle. The CDR3 extends over 14 amino acids. The chain's CDR3 is CASSSLPTGDTQYF. DNA for the CDR3: TGTGCCAGCAGCTCCCTCCCCACGGGAGATACGCAGTATTTT. The full variable domain, completed using reference TRBV7-3 and TRBJ2-3, is GAGVSQTPSNKVTEKGKYVELRCDPISGHTALYWYRQSLGQGPEFLIYFQGTGAADDSGLPNDRFFAVRPEGSVSTLKIQRTERGDSAVYLCASSSLPTGDTQYFGPGTRLTVL.

The chain combines TRBV2 with TRBJ2-7; 9 bases align to TRBD2. CDR1 SNHLY and CDR2 FYNNEI come from the germline V gene. The CDR3 runs to 12 residues. After removal of 6 bases from V and 10 bases from J, the junction contained 7 bases not matched to a gene. CDR3 in amino acids: CASRGLAEAQYF. CDR3 DNA: TGTGCCAGCAGGGGACTAGCTGAGGCTCAGTACTTC. The entire variable domain, with the rest obtained from reference TRBV2 and TRBJ2-7, is as follows: EPEVTQTPSHQVTQMGQEVILRCVPISNHLYFYWYRQILGQKVEFLVSFYNNEISEKSEIFDDQFSVERPDGSNFTLKIRSTKLEDSAMYFCASRGLAEAQYFGPGTRLTVT.

This clone was recorded a few times. The V call is TRBV7-2, the J call TRBJ1-3; D remains unclear. V lost 2 bases to trimming and J lost 0 bases, with 11 bases between them. The germline V gene encodes CDR1 SGHTA and CDR2 FQGNSA. The CDR3 has 16 residues. The CDR3 sequence: CASSLSGASSGNTIYF. Written as DNA, the CDR3 is TGTGCCAGCAGCTTATCCGGAGCTTCCTCTGGAAACACCATATATTTT.